These 2 T cell receptor beta chains came from one sample sequenced in a study of regulatory dendritic cells for organ transplantation. Profiling relied on immunoSEQ multiplex PCR, and the TCRdb table lists in-frame clones only, not all of them. The sample has approximately 10,000 clones; 75% are singletons. Sorted subsets were CFSE-labeled and cultured less than 6 days with allogeneic dendritic cells. Their specific antigens are unknown. Sequenced input: memory CD4+ T cells from blood cultured with regulatory dendritic cells. Described subset: CD45RO+ memory T cells. Receptors were obtained from a human donor in good health.

The chain combines TRBV28 with TRBJ1-1; TRBD1 aligns across 8 bases. This CDR3 has 15 amino acids. The ends lost 5 bases at V and 1 base at J; junction bases unmatched: 6. From germline, CDR1 is MDHEN and CDR2 SYDVKM. The CDR3 loop is CASSPTGVGNTEAFF. The CDR3 DNA follows: TGTGCCAGCAGTCCGACAGGGGTGGGGAACACTGAAGCTTTCTTT. The variable domain in full, with the rest retrieved from reference TRBV28 and TRBJ1-1, is DVKVTQSSRYLVKRTGEKVFLECVQDMDHENMFWYRQDPGLGLRLIYFSYDVKMKEKGDIPEGYSVSREKKERFSLILESASTNQTSMYLCASSPTGVGNTEAFFGQGTRLTVV.

The sample holds one count of this clone. This chain joins TRBV4-2 and TRBJ2-1; 9 nucleotides agree with TRBD2. Germline V CDR1 and CDR2: LGHNA, YNFKEQ. V lost 1 base and J lost 5; bases outside the gene matches: 3. This CDR3 region has 15 residues. The CDR3 nucleotides read TGTGCCAGCAGCCAAGCGGAGCGGGGGGACAATGAGCAGTTCTTC. This sequence encodes CASSQAERGDNEQFF.